The present T cell receptor beta chain was sequenced within a study of cytomegalovirus exposure and HLA in healthy donors. The PCR employed 60 Vbeta primers together with 13 Jbeta primers. The protocol was immunoSEQ multiplex PCR, while the TCRdb copy is restricted to in-frame clones and leaves out a portion. The table has roughly 100,000 clones, about 77% seen once. The germline V gene has CDR1 MNHNS and CDR2 SASEGT. The CDR3 length is 16 residues. Germline trimming cut 4 bases from V and 0 bases from J; bases unmatched to any gene: 3. The study's findings and limits: Reportedly, a later analysis found an Asian-associated ancestry cluster had fewer N-insertions than the roughly 670-donor mean. Among TCR beta chains, those listed as cytomegalovirus-associated numbered over 150. Diagnosis of cytomegalovirus status made by the classifier reportedly showed high specificity and sensitivity.

On this clone itself: The target antigen is unknown.

The V call is TRBV6-1, the J call TRBJ1-3; 10 bases agree with TRBD1. The clonotype was recovered from a woman in her forties in good health and CMV-seronegative. Sequenced material: PBMCs. Here the CDR3 reads CASSGQGARSGNTIYF. The CDR3 region has the DNA TGTGCCAGCAGTGGACAGGGGGCACGCTCTGGAAACACCATATATTTT.